A single sample gave rise to the 27 T cell receptor beta chains below, sequenced in a study of graft-versus-host responses after intestinal transplantation. Clones were read by immunoSEQ multiplex PCR, and TCRdb kept only the in-frame ones, dropping some. The data hold over 100,000 clones, with roughly 90% observed a single time. These TCRs are of unknown antigen specificity. The sequences come from unstimulated CD4+ T cells sorted from spleen or lymph node cells, collected before intestinal transplant. The receptor set was obtained from a human donor who received an intestinal transplant.

The J gene is TRBJ2-3, the V gene TRBV5-1; D gene uncertain. In germline, CDR1 is SGHRS, CDR2 YFSETQ. This CDR3 is built from 15 residues. Trimming stripped 1 base from V and 3 bases from J, with 12 bases between. Here the CDR3 DNA reads TGCGCCAGCAGCTTGCTCCCCCGAAGGACAGATACGCAGTATTTT. It codes for CASSLLPRRTDTQYF.

The chain combines TRBV29-1 with TRBJ1-2; no clear D. V was clipped by 4 bases and J by 3 bases, with 6 bases between them. Germline CDR1 SQVTM, CDR2 ANQGSEA. The CDR3 sequence is 11 residues long. In DNA form, the CDR3 reads TGCAGCGTTGGGGAGGACTATGGCTACACCTTC. This gives the protein CSVGEDYGYTF.

The rearrangement joins TRBV6-5 to TRBJ2-7; 10 bases agree with TRBD2. CDR1 is MNHEY and CDR2 is SVGAGI in the germline V gene. The CDR3 is 14 residues long. The trim removed 8 bases at V and 1 base at J, leaving 5 bases unmatched. The CDR3 reads CASEVSGGSYEQYF. The DNA of the CDR3 is TGTGCCAGCGAGGTTAGCGGGGGGTCCTACGAGCAGTACTTC.

V gene TRBV6-5 combines with J gene TRBJ2-7, with TRBD2 as a possible D gene (6 bases). Germline V gene lookup returns CDR1 MNHEY and CDR2 SVGAGI. V was shortened by 6 bases and J by 3 bases, with 18 bases between the two germline ends. There are 15 residues in the CDR3. DNA for the CDR3: TGTGCCAGCAGCTCACACACTAGCAGGGTCTACGAGCAGTACTTC. Protein: CASSSHTSRVYEQYF.

V is TRBV27 and J is TRBJ2-7; the D gene is possibly TRBD2 (5 bases). V was shortened by 6 bases and J by 1 base, with 19 bases between the two germline ends. CDR1 and CDR2 (germline): MNHEY, SMNVEV (reference sequence). The CDR3 runs to 16 residues. CDR3 DNA: TGTGCCAGCAGCCCCGGGGTAACCAGCCTTTCCTACGAGCAGTACTTC. It is translated as CASSPGVTSLSYEQYF.

This clone was recorded only once. The chain joins TRBV5-1 to TRBJ2-3; tentatively, D is TRBD2 (5 bases). Germline assignment: CDR1 SGHRS and CDR2 YFSETQ. The CDR3 extends over 13 amino acids. The germline V and J ends were trimmed by 3 bases and 0 bases, with 5 bases remaining between them. CDR3 region: CASSSGSTDTQYF. In DNA, the CDR3 is TGCGCCAGCAGCTCGGGGAGCACAGATACGCAGTATTTT.

This clone was detected once. The chain is built from TRBV6-1 and TRBJ2-7; 8 nucleotides agree with TRBD1. The CDR3 sequence is 14 residues long. In germline, CDR1 is MNHNS, CDR2 SASEGT. The junction had 8 bases not matched to a gene; V was cut back by 5 bases and J by 5 bases. In nucleotides, the CDR3 is TGTGCCAGCAGTTTTTGGACAGGGTTCGACGAGCAGTACTTC. This encodes CASSFWTGFDEQYF.

V and J are TRBV5-1 and TRBJ2-5, with a possible D match to TRBD1 (6 bases). Germline CDR1 SGHRS, CDR2 YFSETQ. The length of the CDR3 is 13 residues. V lost 2 bases and J 3 bases, leaving 8 bases between the germline ends. CDR3 DNA sequence: TGCGCCAGCAGCTTTAAGGGGGAAGAGACCCAGTACTTC. Residues: CASSFKGEETQYF. The entire variable domain, with the rest obtained from reference TRBV5-1 and TRBJ2-5, is as follows: KAGVTQTPRYLIKTRGQQVTLSCSPISGHRSVSWYQQTPGQGLQFLFEYFSETQRNKGNFPGRFSGRQFSNSRSEMNVSTLELGDSALYLCASSFKGEETQYFGPGTRLLVL.

The genes are TRBV5-1 and TRBJ2-1; 7 nucleotides line up with TRBD2. This CDR3 contains 13 residues. The J segment lost 7 bases and the V segment lost 4 bases, leaving 5 bases of the junction unmatched. Germline-derived CDR1 and CDR2 are SGHRS and YFSETQ. In DNA form, the CDR3 reads TGCGCCAGCAGCCTAGCGGCGGGGAATGAGCAGTTCTTC. Translation: CASSLAAGNEQFF.

The rearrangement uses TRBV30 and TRBJ1-5, with 10 nucleotides matching TRBD1. CDR3 size: 14 residues. Germline V gene data show CDR1 as GTSNPN and CDR2 as SVGIG (reference sequence). The junction had 5 bases not matched to a gene; V was cut back by 2 bases and J by 7 bases. As DNA, the CDR3 is TGTGCCTGGAGTTTGACAGGGGGCGGACAGCCCCAGCATTTT. It encodes CAWSLTGGGQPQHF.

This chain joins TRBV5-1 and TRBJ1-2, with D maybe TRBD1 (6 bases). Germline CDR1 and CDR2: SGHRS and YFSETQ. The CDR3 is 13 amino acids. V lost 2 bases to trimming and J lost 6 bases, with 11 bases between them. The CDR3 DNA reads TGCGCCAGCAGCTTCTGGGGGGCGCATGGCTACACCTTC. Translating gives CASSFWGAHGYTF. Filled out from reference TRBV5-1 and TRBJ1-2, the complete variable domain reads KAGVTQTPRYLIKTRGQQVTLSCSPISGHRSVSWYQQTPGQGLQFLFEYFSETQRNKGNFPGRFSGRQFSNSRSEMNVSTLELGDSALYLCASSFWGAHGYTFGSGTRLTVV.

J is TRBJ2-2 and V is TRBV10-2, with TRBD1 identical over 7 bases. The germline V gene has CDR1 WSHSY and CDR2 SAAADI. Trimming at V came to 7 bases and at J to 2 bases, leaving 16 bases not matched to a gene. The CDR3 loop spans 18 amino acids. The DNA of the CDR3 is TGCGCCAGCACCGAAAACAGGGGACGGAGAGTAAACACCGGGGAGCTGTTTTTT. Translating it yields CASTENRGRRVNTGELFF.

The rearrangement joins TRBV9 to TRBJ2-3; 9 bases are a match to TRBD1. Germline V lookup: CDR1 SGDLS, CDR2 YYNGEE. The trim removed 0 bases at V and 3 bases at J, leaving 2 bases unmatched. CDR3 length: 15 amino acids. In DNA form, the CDR3 reads TGTGCCAGCAGCGTAGAGGGACAGGGAACAGATACGCAGTATTTT. Translating gives CASSVEGQGTDTQYF.

The rearrangement joins TRBV5-1 to TRBJ2-7; 13 bases fit TRBD2. Trimming removed 4 bases from V and 3 bases from J; junction bases left unmatched: 4. Germline lookup yields CDR1 SGHRS and CDR2 YFSETQ. The CDR3 is made up of 15 amino acids. The CDR3 loop reads CASSPRTSGGYEQYF. The CDR3 DNA sequence: TGCGCCAGCAGCCCAAGGACTAGCGGGGGCTACGAGCAGTACTTC.

The chain carries TRBV5-1 and TRBJ2-6, with 8 bases matching TRBD1. Unmatched junction bases numbered 4, after V lost 0 bases and J lost 2 bases. Germline V gives CDR1 SGHRS, CDR2 YFSETQ. CDR3 length: 17 amino acids. CDR3 sequence reads: CASSLGQGMAGANVLTF. In DNA, the CDR3 is TGCGCCAGCAGCTTGGGACAGGGGATGGCTGGGGCCAACGTCCTGACTTTC.

Points on this clone: An end of the junction differs from the germline gene, which may be a read error. The rearrangement uses TRBV11-2 and TRBJ2-5; possibly TRBD1 or TRBD2 for D (5 bases each). This CDR3 comprises 15 residues. Germline V gene data show CDR1 as SGHAT and CDR2 as FQNNGV. CDR3 residues: CASSFGDPGQGTQYF. CDR3 coding DNA: TGTGCCAGCAGCTTTGGGGACCCGGGGCAAGGGACCCAGTACTTC.

The chain combines TRBV5-1 with TRBJ2-5, with D hard to call. V dropped 4 bases and J dropped 4 bases, with 8 bases sitting between them. The CDR3 spans 12 residues. CDR1 is SGHRS and CDR2 is YFSETQ in the germline V gene. The DNA for the CDR3 is TGCGCCAGCAGCCGTGGGGTAGAGACCCAGTACTTC. The encoded protein is CASSRGVETQYF.

The chain has TRBV6-1 and TRBJ2-7; 14 bases are shared with TRBD2. CDR1 MNHNS and CDR2 SASEGT come from the germline V gene. This CDR3 spans 15 amino acids. The trim removed 5 bases at V and 3 bases at J, leaving 3 bases unmatched. CDR3 region: CASSRTSGRRYEQYF. CDR3 nucleotide sequence: TGTGCCAGCAGTCGGACTAGCGGGAGGCGCTACGAGCAGTACTTC.

The chain has TRBV18 and TRBJ2-7; D uncertain. V dropped 3 bases and J dropped 9 bases, with 15 bases sitting between them. The germline gives CDR1 KGHSH, CDR2 LQKENI. The CDR3 runs to 13 residues. CDR3: CASSPPDPPRQYF. CDR3 DNA sequence: TGTGCCAGCTCACCCCCGGATCCGCCTAGGCAGTACTTC.

The genes are TRBV2 and TRBJ2-1; D unclear. The CDR3 runs 15 residues. Germline V CDR1 and CDR2: SNHLY, FYNNEI. The V end lost 4 bases, the J end lost 2 bases, and 12 bases lay between the germline ends. CDR3 bases: TGTGCCAGCAGTGGAAACCCCGCGGCCTACAATGAGCAGTTCTTC. It specifies CASSGNPAAYNEQFF.

The gene calls are TRBV6-5 and TRBJ2-5, with D tentatively TRBD1 (6 bases). V lost 7 bases and J 4 bases, leaving 13 bases between the germline ends. Germline CDR1 and CDR2: MNHEY and SVGAGI. The CDR3 sequence is 13 residues long. The CDR3 here is CASTRDRRETQYF. In DNA form, the CDR3 reads TGTGCCAGCACCAGAGACAGGAGAGAGACCCAGTACTTC.

The chain is built from TRBV27 and TRBJ2-2; D is possibly TRBD1 or TRBD2 (5 bases each). Germline V gives CDR1 MNHEY, CDR2 SMNVEV (reference sequence). This CDR3 is 12 amino acids long. Trimming left V 8 bases short and J 4 bases short, with 8 bases between. The CDR3 sequence is CASGGFTGELFF. The CDR3 nucleotides are TGTGCCAGCGGGGGATTCACCGGGGAGCTGTTTTTT.

The chain links TRBV29-1 to TRBJ2-7, with 9 bases fitting TRBD2. V was pared by 7 bases and J by 2 bases, with 0 bases of the junction left unmatched. The CDR3 is 11 amino acids. Germline CDR1 is SQVTM and CDR2 is ANQGSEA. The CDR3 DNA follows: TGCAGCGGACTAGCGGCCTACGAGCAGTACTTC. Amino acid sequence: CSGLAAYEQYF.

V gene TRBV2 combines with J gene TRBJ1-2; a weak D match, TRBD1 (6 bases). The CDR3 is made up of 14 amino acids. The germline V and J ends were trimmed by 5 bases and 4 bases, with 14 bases remaining between them. The germline V gene encodes CDR1 SNHLY and CDR2 FYNNEI. This CDR3 is CASSYTGIRYGYTF. In DNA form, the CDR3 reads TGTGCCAGCAGTTATACAGGGATTCGCTATGGCTACACCTTC. Full variable domain (outside the CDR3, taken from reference TRBV2 and TRBJ1-2): EPEVTQTPSHQVTQMGQEVILRCVPISNHLYFYWYRQILGQKVEFLVSFYNNEISEKSEIFDDQFSVERPDGSNFTLKIRSTKLEDSAMYFCASSYTGIRYGYTFGSGTRLTVV.

The chain couples TRBV6-5 to TRBJ1-1; 9 bases are a match to TRBD1. V shed 6 bases and J 2 bases; nucleotides not matched to a gene: 4. Germline assignment: CDR1 MNHEY and CDR2 SVGAGI. CDR3 length: 14 residues. CDR3 protein: CASRMGQGNTEAFF. The CDR3 DNA reads TGTGCCAGCAGGATGGGACAGGGAAACACTGAAGCTTTCTTT.

The rearrangement joins TRBV7-9 to TRBJ2-7; TRBD2 matches 7 bases. This CDR3 spans 16 amino acids. With 1 base clipped from V and 3 bases from J, the junction kept 9 bases outside the gene matches. The germline V gene has CDR1 SEHNR and CDR2 FQNEAQ (reference sequence). CDR3 nucleotides: TGTGCCAGCAGCTTAGAATTCGCGGGGGAGTACTACGAGCAGTACTTC. Protein sequence: CASSLEFAGEYYEQYF.

The CDR3, as DNA: TGTGCCAGCAGTTACTCGAACACAAATGGCTACACCTTC. Translation gives CASSYSNTNGYTF. The gene calls are TRBV6-6 and TRBJ1-2; D is unclear. The CDR3 is made up of 13 amino acids. Germline values: CDR1 MNHNY, CDR2 SVGAGI (reference sequence). V lost 0 bases and J lost 6, with 8 bases in between.